Each of the 8 T cell receptor beta chains below was sequenced from the same sample in a study of cytomegalovirus exposure and HLA in healthy donors. It was with 60 Vbeta and 13 Jbeta primers that the PCR ran. Libraries were prepared by immunoSEQ multiplex PCR; TCRdb keeps only in-frame clonotypes and omits some of them. The repertoire consists of around 85,000 clones, with 80% occurring once and the leading ten covering about 7.9%. Sample: PBMCs. Receptors were obtained from a man aged 30 to 39 in good health and CMV-seronegative.

This sequence joins TRBV15 and TRBJ2-7, with a weak D call TRBD1 (6 bases). V was cut by 7 bases and J by 3 bases, with 16 bases left in between. This CDR3 is built from 14 residues. Germline CDR1 reads LNHNV; CDR2 reads YYDKDF (reference sequence). CDR3 DNA: TGTGCCACCACTGCGACAGGTAGGATCTACGAGCAGTACTTC. Its protein product is CATTATGRIYEQYF. The full variable domain, in which reference TRBV15 and TRBJ2-7 provide the parts outside the CDR3, is DAMVIQNPRYQVTQFGKPVTLSCSQTLNHNVMYWYQQKSSQAPKLLFHYYDKDFNNEADTPDNFQSRRPNTSFCFLDIRSPGLGDTAMYLCATTATGRIYEQYFGPGTRLTVT.

The rearrangement uses TRBV15 and TRBJ1-1; D is possibly TRBD1 (6 bases). Trimming removed 4 bases from V and 0 bases from J, with 12 bases in between. CDR3 length equals 15 residues. Germline loops: CDR1 LNHNV, CDR2 YYDKDF (reference sequence). This chain's CDR3 is CATSNSGAMNTEAFF. The CDR3 DNA reads TGTGCCACCAGCAACTCAGGGGCTATGAACACTGAAGCTTTCTTT.

The CDR3 bases are TGCGCCAGCAGCTTAGTTGGGACACGTTCTTTCTTT. It encodes CASSLVGTRSFF. The chain recombines TRBV5-1 with TRBJ1-1, with a possible D match to TRBD1 (6 bases). Looked up from germline, CDR1 is SGHRS and CDR2 is YFSETQ. The V and J ends lost 2 bases and 12 bases respectively, with 14 bases between them. The CDR3 spans 12 residues.

V usage is TRBV19 and J usage is TRBJ1-5, with D possibly TRBD1 on 6 matching bases. The CDR3 covers 18 residues. V lost 6 bases to trimming and J lost 2 bases, with 23 bases between them. Germline V lookup: CDR1 LNHDA, CDR2 SQIVND (reference sequence). CDR3 amino acids: CASRPARNRVGGNQPQHF. The CDR3, as DNA: TGTGCCAGTAGGCCCGCCCGGAACAGGGTCGGTGGCAATCAGCCCCAGCATTTT.

The J gene is TRBJ2-5, the V gene TRBV4-3; 8 nucleotides align to TRBD2. The V gene's germline CDR1 is LGHNA and CDR2 YSLEER. The CDR3 is 16 amino acids. Trimming at V came to 4 bases and at J to 1 base, leaving 8 bases not matched to a gene. CDR3 nucleotide sequence: TGCGCCAGCAGCCGAACATGGGCGGGGGGCCAAGAGACCCAGTACTTC. This gives the protein CASSRTWAGGQETQYF.

For this clone: The identical CDR3 is also encoded by other nucleotide sequences in the sample. This chain connects TRBV5-4 to TRBJ1-1; D is unclear. CDR1 and CDR2 from the germline V gene are SGHNT and YYREEE (reference sequence). V was trimmed by 4 bases and J by 0 bases, leaving 10 bases between them. This CDR3 region has 14 residues. For the CDR3, the DNA is TGTGCCAGCAGCCCGAGGGCGCTGAACACTGAAGCTTTCTTT. This translates into CASSPRALNTEAFF.

This chain connects TRBV30 to TRBJ2-7, with TRBD1 identical over 7 bases. There are 12 residues in the CDR3. J was trimmed by 5 bases and V by 3 bases; bases with no gene match: 4. Germline CDR1 and CDR2: GTSNPN and SVGIG (reference sequence). CDR3 in DNA: TGTGCCTGGAGGGGGACAGTCCACGAGCAGTACTTC. Amino acid sequence: CAWRGTVHEQYF. Looking up the rest from reference TRBV30 and TRBJ2-7 gives the full variable domain: SQTIHQWPATLVQPVGSPLSLECTVEGTSNPNLYWYRQAAGRGLQLLFYSVGIGQISSEVPQNLSASRPQDRQFILSSKKLLLSDSGFYLCAWRGTVHEQYFGPGTRLTVT.

The chain uses TRBV19 and TRBJ2-2; 7 bases match TRBD2. Germline CDR1 is LNHDA and CDR2 is SQIVND (reference sequence). This CDR3 comprises 14 residues. Trimming took 3 bases from V and 8 from J; bases not matched to a gene: 6. The DNA for the CDR3 is TGTGCCAGTAGTATTGGGAGGGACGAAGGGGAGCTGTTTTTT. Protein sequence: CASSIGRDEGELFF.